The 16 T cell receptor beta chains below all came from one sample that was sequenced in a study of T-cell reconstitution after alpha-beta-depleted transplantation in children. During its preparation, the TCRbeta library received unique molecular identifiers. From the PCR reads, TCRdb called clonotypes with MiXCR, one entry per CDR3 protein. In the table there are around 440,000 distinct CDR3 sequences, roughly a tenth of which are singletons. Here the sequenced sample was PBMCs, taken before TCRalphabeta/CD19-depleted stem cell transplant. These receptor sequences come from a child aged 2-15 years with inherited bone marrow failure, due to receive a stem cell transplant.

The sample holds many counts of this clonotype. The gene calls are TRBV9 and TRBJ2-1; D ambiguous. The V end lost 3 bases, the J end lost 7 bases, and 11 bases lay between the germline ends. Germline V CDR1 and CDR2: SGDLS, YYNGEE. This CDR3 contains 13 residues. The CDR3 is CASSGRHVNEQFF. The CDR3 nucleotides are TGTGCCAGCAGCGGGAGACATGTAAATGAGCAGTTCTTC.

This clonotype came up many times. The chain combines TRBV12-3 or TRBV12-4 with TRBJ1-2; D is unclear. The V end was cut by 6 bases, the J end by 7 bases, with 12 bases between. The CDR3 extends over 12 amino acids. The CDR3 spells CASSPGGGGYTF. The CDR3 DNA sequence: TGTGCCAGCAGCCCCGGTGGAGGTGGCTACACCTTC.

This clonotype showed up many times. The chain couples TRBV12-3 or TRBV12-4 to TRBJ2-7, with 8 nucleotides matching TRBD1. The length of the CDR3 is 15 residues. The J segment lost 0 bases and the V segment lost 2 bases, leaving 3 bases of the junction unmatched. The DNA for the CDR3 is TGTGCCAGCAGTTTAAGGACAGGGATCTCCTACGAGCAGTACTTC. Protein product: CASSLRTGISYEQYF.

There are many counts of this clonotype. V and J are TRBV7-2 and TRBJ2-7; 12 bases align to TRBD2. CDR3 length equals 14 residues. V shed 5 bases, J shed 4 bases, and the junction held 3 bases outside the gene matches. Germline assignment: CDR1 SGHTA and CDR2 FQGNSA. The CDR3 spells CASSTGLAGYEQYF. The CDR3 nucleotides read TGTGCCAGCAGCACAGGACTAGCGGGGTACGAGCAGTACTTC.

This clonotype was picked up many times. The chain couples TRBV7-2 to TRBJ2-1, with 7 nucleotides matching TRBD2. Losses at the gene ends were 5 bases for V and 6 bases for J; bases not matched to a gene: 7. The CDR3 spans 14 residues. From germline, CDR1 is SGHTA and CDR2 FQGNSA. CDR3 amino acids: CASSPIGGGNEQFF. The CDR3 region has the DNA TGTGCCAGCAGCCCCATAGGCGGGGGCAATGAGCAGTTCTTC. Combining the CDR3 with reference TRBV7-2 and TRBJ2-1 gives the whole variable domain GAGVSQSPSNKVTEKGKDVELRCDPISGHTALYWYRQSLGQGLEFLIYFQGNSAPDKSGLPSDRFSAERTGGSVSTLTIQRTQQEDSAVYLCASSPIGGGNEQFFGPGTRLTVL.

This clonotype was found many times. The chain joins TRBV27 to TRBJ2-4, with a tentative D call TRBD1 (6 bases). V lost 0 bases and J lost 8, with 17 bases in between. The CDR3 contains 16 residues. Germline V gene sequence: CDR1 MNHEY, CDR2 SMNVEV (reference sequence). The CDR3 sequence: CASSLSGAVGADIQYF. CDR3 bases: TGTGCCAGCAGTTTATCGGGGGCCGTAGGGGCGGACATTCAGTACTTC.

Points on this clonotype: The junction departs from germline at one end; a sequencing error may be responsible. The genes are TRBV13 and TRBJ2-3, with D uncertain. CDR1 is PRHDT and CDR2 is FYEKMQ in the germline V gene (reference sequence). The CDR3 is 16 residues long. CDR3 nucleotides: TGTGCCAGCAACTTAGGCCGCGACTCCAGGCTAGATACGCAGTATTTT. It is translated as CASNLGRDSRLDTQYF.

This clonotype was detected many times. The chain combines TRBV10-3 with TRBJ2-5, with unresolved D. Germline loops: CDR1 ENHRY, CDR2 SYGVKD. Trimming pared 3 bases from V and 1 base from J, leaving 6 bases between. This CDR3 has 13 residues. CDR3 sequence reads: CAISDPIQETQYF. DNA for the CDR3: TGTGCCATCAGTGATCCTATCCAAGAGACCCAGTACTTC.

This clonotype was seen at least ten times. V is TRBV29-1 and J is TRBJ2-3; 7 bases line up with TRBD2. With 7 bases clipped from V and 5 bases from J, the junction kept 6 bases outside the gene matches. Germline V gene data show CDR1 as SQVTM and CDR2 as ANQGSEA. The CDR3 is 12 residues long. CDR3 coding DNA: TGCAGCGCCGGGACTACCCTAGATACGCAGTATTTT. The encoded protein is CSAGTTLDTQYF.

V is TRBV20-1 and J is TRBJ2-1; 9 positions match TRBD2. The germline V gene encodes CDR1 DFQATT and CDR2 SNEGSKA (reference sequence). V was clipped by 2 bases and J by 7 bases; unmatched bases: 6. The CDR3 contains 14 residues. The CDR3 sequence is CSARRRRGGNEQFF. DNA for the CDR3: TGCAGTGCTAGACGTCGGCGGGGGGGGAATGAGCAGTTCTTC.

The rearrangement links TRBV6-2 or TRBV6-3 to TRBJ2-1; 15 positions agree with TRBD2. Germline V gene lookup returns CDR1 MNHEY and CDR2 SVGEGT. V lost 5 bases and J lost 3; bases outside the gene matches: 17. There are 21 residues in the CDR3. CDR3 nucleotide sequence: TGTGCCAGCAGTCACCGTGTGCGGGGACTAGCGGGAGGATCCGGCTACAATGAGCAGTTCTTC. This translates into CASSHRVRGLAGGSGYNEQFF.

This clonotype was seen many times. The rearrangement joins TRBV30 to TRBJ2-3; D is unresolved. V lost 4 bases and J 1 base, leaving 15 bases between the germline ends. This CDR3 has 15 amino acids. Germline V gene data show CDR1 as GTSNPN and CDR2 as SVGIG (reference sequence). CDR3 DNA sequence: TGTGCCTGGACCCAAGGTTCAAGTGGCACAGATACGCAGTATTTT. Protein product: CAWTQGSSGTDTQYF.

Concerning this clonotype: This may be a read error: a much more frequent sequence differs by one nucleotide. This chain connects TRBV4-2 to TRBJ2-7; 7 bases line up with TRBD2. The CDR3 runs to 14 residues. CDR1 and CDR2 (germline): LGHNA, YNFKEQ. The V gene end was trimmed by 5 bases and the J gene end by 5 bases; junction bases not matched to a gene: 9. CDR3 loop: CASSGGLGTHEQYF. For the CDR3, the DNA is TGTGCCAGCAGCGGCGGACTAGGAACCCACGAGCAGTACTTC.

This clonotype showed up many times. V is TRBV10-3 and J is TRBJ2-7; a weak D match, TRBD2 (6 bases). V lost 6 bases and J 1 base, leaving 13 bases between the germline ends. Germline V gives CDR1 ENHRY, CDR2 SYGVKD. This CDR3 has 14 amino acids. CDR3 coding DNA: TGTGCCATCAGCCCTCCCGGGACTTCCTACGAGCAGTACTTC. Its translation is CAISPPGTSYEQYF.

This clonotype was seen a handful of times. CDR3 amino acids: CSVVAVPGYEQYF. The CDR3 DNA sequence: TGCAGCGTAGTAGCTGTTCCCGGGTACGAGCAGTACTTC. The chain links TRBV29-1 to TRBJ2-7; the D is unclear. Germline-derived CDR1 and CDR2 are SQVTM and ANQGSEA. The V gene lost 6 bases and the J gene lost 4 bases, with 16 bases spanning the gap. The CDR3 is made up of 13 amino acids.

V usage is TRBV4-1 and J usage is TRBJ2-3; TRBD2 agrees at 10 bases. The junction had 4 bases not matched to a gene; V was cut back by 3 bases and J by 1 base. Per the germline V gene, CDR1 is MGHRA and CDR2 is YSYEKL. CDR3 length: 16 residues. The CDR3 spells CASSHRAGGRTDTQYF. CDR3 nucleotide sequence: TGCGCCAGCAGCCACAGAGCGGGAGGGCGCACAGATACGCAGTATTTT.